This T cell receptor beta chain was obtained from a study of T cell changes during pregnancy in multiple sclerosis. TCRdb keeps only in-frame clones here, not all; method: immunoSEQ multiplex PCR. The sample comprises more than 25,000 clones, 85% to 90% of which are singletons, and less than 8.5% rests with the top ten. CDR1 is SGDLS and CDR2 is YYNGEE in the germline V gene. Trimming cost V 1 base and J 7 bases, with 17 bases left between them. The CDR3 is made up of 16 amino acids. The chain combines TRBV9 with TRBJ2-2; D is possibly TRBD2 (7 bases). The specimen was CD8+ T cells from peripheral blood mononuclear cells, collected before pregnancy. The TCR comes from a female donor with multiple sclerosis, enrolled in a pregnancy study. The CDR3 DNA reads as TGTGCCAGCAGCGTATGGCGGGGGCCAAGGGTCGGGGAGCTGTTTTTT. Translation gives CASSVWRGPRVGELFF.